One and the same sample provided the 12 T cell receptor beta chains below, sequenced in a study of beta chain features in type 1 diabetes. Study findings and constraints: TCRB CDR3s were moderately but significantly shorter in Type 1 diabetes patients in all four CD4+ subsets.

Their recognized antigens are unknown. All of the isolated RNA was reverse transcribed, so expressed TCRB transcripts were sequenced. The repertoire was sequenced with immunoSEQ multiplex PCR; TCRdb's copy has only in-frame clones and lacks some. Found here are 300,000 to 400,000 clones, around 9.3% of them singletons; the top ten hold around 1%. The sample was central memory CD4+ T cells from blood. The origin of the receptors is a man aged 25-40 years with type 1 diabetes.

The J gene is TRBJ1-2, the V gene TRBV7-2, with D perhaps TRBD1 (6 bases). The CDR3 contains 14 residues. CDR1 and CDR2 from the germline V gene are SGHTA and FQGNSA. V gave up 1 base and J gave up 6 bases, with 12 bases separating them. The DNA of the CDR3 is TGTGCCAGCAGCTTAGTCTCCGGGGGCGATGGCTACACCTTC. Protein sequence: CASSLVSGGDGYTF.

The chain uses TRBV5-4 and TRBJ1-5; D is possibly TRBD1 (6 bases). Germline V gene sequence: CDR1 SGHNT, CDR2 YYREEE (reference sequence). V gave up 0 bases and J gave up 3 bases, with 13 bases separating them. This CDR3 is 16 amino acids long. The CDR3 bases are TGTGCCAGCAGCTTGGGGGGCGCAGGGGTCAATCAGCCCCAGCATTTT. This translates into CASSLGGAGVNQPQHF.

Comments on this clone: Other DNA sequences of this sample code for an identical CDR3. The chain recombines TRBV5-1 with TRBJ1-1, with unresolved D. This CDR3 spans 12 amino acids. Per the germline V gene, CDR1 is SGHRS and CDR2 is YFSETQ. Trimming took off 3 bases at V and 5 bases at J, with 8 bases between the two ends. CDR3 sequence (DNA): TGCGCCAGCAGCTGGGGTGGGACTGAAGCTTTCTTT. Translated: CASSWGGTEAFF. Full variable domain (missing parts from reference TRBV5-1 and TRBJ1-1): KAGVTQTPRYLIKTRGQQVTLSCSPISGHRSVSWYQQTPGQGLQFLFEYFSETQRNKGNFPGRFSGRQFSNSRSEMNVSTLELGDSALYLCASSWGGTEAFFGQGTRLTVV.

The chain employs TRBV30 and TRBJ1-3; no clear D. Trimming removed 4 bases at V and 7 bases at J, with 5 bases between. CDR1 and CDR2 (germline): GTSNPN, SVGIG (reference sequence). This CDR3 comprises 10 residues. The CDR3 region has the DNA TGTGCCTGGAATACGAACACCATATATTTT. The encoded protein is CAWNTNTIYF.

This clone was observed a handful of times. The gene calls are TRBV4-1 and TRBJ2-3; D is ambiguous. CDR3 length: 16 amino acids. The V end was cut by 6 bases, the J end by 4 bases, with 20 bases between. Germline values: CDR1 MGHRA, CDR2 YSYEKL. The CDR3: CASSPSPAAGPDTQYF. The CDR3 coding sequence is TGCGCCAGCAGTCCATCCCCGGCCGCCGGCCCAGATACGCAGTATTTT.

This sequence joins TRBV27 and TRBJ1-4; D gene unclear. Trimming pared 10 bases from V and 5 bases from J, leaving 14 bases between. Germline values: CDR1 MNHEY, CDR2 SMNVEV (reference sequence). The CDR3 sequence is 13 residues long. DNA for the CDR3: TGTGCCACCGCCGGGCTGCTAAATGAAAAACTGTTTTTT. Amino acids: CATAGLLNEKLFF.

The sample holds a few counts of this clone. The V call is TRBV5-1, the J call TRBJ1-6, with TRBD1 identical over 7 bases. This CDR3 comprises 15 residues. CDR1 and CDR2 from the germline V gene are SGHRS and YFSETQ. V trimming: 4 bases; J trimming: 7 bases; junction bases outside the gene matches: 8. CDR3 amino acids: CASSASGTVNSPLHF. In DNA, the CDR3 is TGCGCCAGCAGCGCCTCCGGGACAGTGAATTCACCCCTCCACTTT.

This clone has a count of ten or more. The CDR3 loop reads CASSLGERGMEFF. The CDR3 DNA reads TGTGCCAGCAGCTTAGGGGAGCGCGGGATGGAGTTCTTC. The rearrangement uses TRBV7-9 and TRBJ2-1, with D tentatively TRBD2 (6 bases). Germline V gene data show CDR1 as SEHNR and CDR2 as FQNEAQ (reference sequence). V was trimmed by 1 base and J by 14 bases, leaving 15 bases between them. This CDR3 has 13 amino acids. Supplemented by reference TRBV7-9 and TRBJ2-1, the full variable domain reads DTGVSQNPRHKITKRGQNVTFRCDPISEHNRLYWYRQTLGQGPEFLTYFQNEAQLEKSRLLSDRFSAERPKGSFSTLEIQRTEQGDSAMYLCASSLGERGMEFFGPGTRLTVL.

The gene calls are TRBV5-6 and TRBJ1-5, with D possibly TRBD1 on 5 matching bases. This CDR3 has 15 residues. The V end was cut by 5 bases, the J end by 2 bases, with 14 bases between. Germline lookup yields CDR1 SGHDT and CDR2 YYEEEE. CDR3 nucleotides: TGTGCCAGCAGTCGGGACCCGGGGGGCAATCAGCCCCAGCATTTT. Protein: CASSRDPGGNQPQHF.

This clone was counted between two and nine times. V gene TRBV7-2 combines with J gene TRBJ1-2, with D unclear. The CDR3 is 12 amino acids. Per the germline V gene, CDR1 is SGHTA and CDR2 is FQGNSA. Deletions cut 8 bases from V and 2 bases from J, with 9 bases between. The CDR3 DNA is TGTGCCAGCTCGAGGGAAAACTATGGCTACACCTTC. This codes for CASSRENYGYTF.

The sample holds a few counts of this clone. V usage is TRBV7-2 and J usage is TRBJ2-7, with 14 bases matching TRBD2. There are 16 residues in the CDR3. Germline loops: CDR1 SGHTA, CDR2 FQGNSA. V shed 5 bases, J shed 3 bases, and the junction held 6 bases outside the gene matches. In nucleotides, the CDR3 is TGTGCCAGCAGCGCACAGACTAGCGGGGGGGTCTACGAGCAGTACTTC. This gives the protein CASSAQTSGGVYEQYF.

This clone occurred a few times. This sequence joins TRBV6-5 and TRBJ2-1; 7 positions match TRBD2. V trimming: 7 bases; J trimming: 7 bases; junction bases outside the gene matches: 10. The CDR3 runs 14 residues. Germline CDR1 reads MNHEY; CDR2 reads SVGAGI. CDR3 coding DNA: TGTGCCAGCACCCGAGCGGGGATCAGGAATGAGCAGTTCTTC. It translates to CASTRAGIRNEQFF.